This TCR beta chain comes out of a study of T cells in Graves' hyperthyroidism and ophthalmopathy. Study overall: It was at initial diagnosis, before any treatment, that peripheral blood was collected.

Germline V gene data show CDR1 as SQVTM and CDR2 as ANQGSEA. The germline V and J ends were trimmed by 2 bases and 0 bases, with 10 bases remaining between them. The length of the CDR3 is 14 residues. A few counts support this clonotype. Amplified TCR beta CDR3 regions derived from RNA transcripts. HTBI primers were the set used in a first-round RT-PCR of the TCR CDR3. TCRdb re-called the multiplex PCR reads through MiXCR, storing one row per CDR3 protein. The table has a few hundred thousand distinct CDR3 sequences, 15% to 20% seen once. Each person with ophthalmopathy scored at least 3 on the Clinical Activity Score, reached NOSPECS grade 4 or higher, and had been ill under 3 months. Exclusion of a patient resulted from uncontrolled infection, other autoimmune disease, pregnancy or lactation. Clinical symptoms, serum thyroxine, TRAb, thyroid ultrasound and orbital computed tomography informed diagnoses.

The chain carries TRBV29-1 and TRBJ1-2, with no clear D. The source material was blood. This clonotype was obtained from a young woman with Graves' ophthalmopathy. The CDR3 DNA sequence: TGCAGCGTTGAATGGACGTTCTCTAACTATGGCTACACCTTC. Its protein product is CSVEWTFSNYGYTF.